A selection of T cell receptor beta chains follows, all from one sample in a study of blood T cells in healthy people across ages. One entry per CDR3 protein results from TCRdb running MiXCR on the 5' RACE reads. The repertoire holds approximately 850,000 distinct CDR3 sequences, with under 45% as singletons. The sequenced sample was blood. The source of these receptors is a man between 60 and 75 years old in good health. Each CDR3 is given with its conserved first and last residue. A D gene is named only where the DNA matches it firmly. Clone size is not always given. Where it is, it says once, few, many or a class for expanded clones.

j_gene: TRBJ2-5
abundance: -
v_gene: TRBV9
d_gene: TRBD1
len: 15
CDR3nt: TGCGCCAGCAGCGCGGGGACAGGGGATCAGGAGACCCAGTACTTC
CDR3aa: CASSAGTGDQETQYF

j_gene: TRBJ1-1
abundance: -
v_gene: TRBV27
d_gene: -
len: 20
CDR3nt: TGTGCCAGCAGTTTATCCGTATTTGCGGGGTCGGGACGGCTCTATTCCCAGGCTTTCTTT
CDR3aa: CASSLSVFAGSGRLYSQAFF

j_gene: TRBJ1-1
abundance: -
v_gene: TRBV6-1
d_gene: -
len: 13
CDR3nt: TGTGCCAGCAGGGTAGACAGGCTCGCTGAAGCTTTCTTT
CDR3aa: CASRVDRLAEAFF

j_gene: TRBJ1-2
abundance: -
v_gene: TRBV20-1
d_gene: -
len: 15
CDR3nt: TGCAGTGGGGTTGCGAGGGGGGGGACGAACTATAGCTACACCTTC
CDR3aa: CSGVARGGTNYSYTF

j_gene: TRBJ1-4
abundance: -
v_gene: TRBV6-6
d_gene: TRBD1
len: 16
CDR3nt: TGTGCCAGCGGACCCGGAGGGGGCGCCTCCGGTGAAAAACTGTTTTTT
CDR3aa: CASGPGGGASGEKLFF

j_gene: TRBJ2-4
abundance: -
v_gene: TRBV20-1
d_gene: -
len: 14
CDR3nt: TGCAGTGGACACCGGGGACTAGCCAAAAACATTCAGTACTTC
CDR3aa: CSGHRGLAKNIQYF

j_gene: TRBJ2-1
abundance: -
v_gene: TRBV5-6
d_gene: -
len: 14
CDR3nt: TGTGCCAGCAGCTTGGGGCGGAGAGGCAATCAGCAGTTCTTC
CDR3aa: CASSLGRRGNQQFF

j_gene: TRBJ1-1
abundance: -
v_gene: TRBV29-1
d_gene: -
len: 15
CDR3nt: TGCAGCGTCATTACATCGACCCTAGGAAACACTGAAGCTTTCTTT
CDR3aa: CSVITSTLGNTEAFF

j_gene: TRBJ1-1
abundance: -
v_gene: TRBV7-8
d_gene: -
len: 14
CDR3nt: TGTGCCAGCAGCTTAGACGGTTGGGGGGGGGATGCTTTCTTT
CDR3aa: CASSLDGWGGDAFF

j_gene: TRBJ2-3
abundance: -
v_gene: TRBV24-1
d_gene: TRBD2
len: 13
CDR3nt: TGTGCCACCAGACATAGCGGGAGGGGATACGCGTATTTT
CDR3aa: CATRHSGRGYAYF

j_gene: TRBJ2-1
abundance: -
v_gene: TRBV10-3
d_gene: -
len: 14
CDR3nt: TGTGCCATCAGGGAGGGACAGAGCTACAATGAGCAGTTCTTC
CDR3aa: CAIREGQSYNEQFF

j_gene: TRBJ1-5
abundance: few
v_gene: TRBV5-1
d_gene: -
len: 13
CDR3nt: TGCGCCAGCAGCTTTGGAGAGAATCAGCCCCAGCATTTT
CDR3aa: CASSFGENQPQHF

j_gene: TRBJ2-1
abundance: -
v_gene: TRBV9
d_gene: -
len: 15
CDR3nt: TGTGCCAGCAGCCCCCGAGGGGACCCGTACAATGAGCAGTTCTTC
CDR3aa: CASSPRGDPYNEQFF

j_gene: TRBJ1-2
abundance: -
v_gene: TRBV7-8
d_gene: TRBD1
len: 17
CDR3nt: TGTGCCAGCAGCTTAGGGGCAAGGACAGGGGGGATCGGGGGCTACACCTTC
CDR3aa: CASSLGARTGGIGGYTF

j_gene: TRBJ1-4
abundance: -
v_gene: TRBV5-5
d_gene: -
len: 14
CDR3nt: TGTGCCAGCAGGGCCAGGGGATCAGGAGAAAAACTGTTTTTT
CDR3aa: CASRARGSGEKLFF